This T cell receptor (beta chain) came from a study of vaccination effects on CD4 cells after COVID-19 (dated by TCRdb to between 2021 and 2024). Turning to the overall study: Two doses of either the BNT162b2 or the mRNA-1273 mRNA SARS-CoV-2 vaccine were administered to participants. The Oncomine TCR Beta short-read assay on an Illumina iSeq 100 was used to sequence cultures from other donors in the study. Altogether, around 11 COVID-19 convalescent patients and a handful of SARS-CoV-2-naive healthy vaccine recipients made up the full study. In a couple of convalescent patients, pre-vaccine samples were collected 16 days and one week ahead of the first dose, 142 and 148 days after COVID-19 diagnosis. SARS-CoV-2 spike-specific CD4+ TCR repertoires from before and after mRNA vaccination were compared in COVID-19 convalescent patients and in infection-naive vaccine recipients.

In the ViraFEST assay, PBMC were stimulated with viral peptide pools, and antigen-specific CD4+ T cell clonotypes were then identified by expansion using TCR sequencing. After around eleven days of culture, CD4+ T cells were isolated with the EasySep CD4+ T cell isolation kit. Convalescent patients had PCR-confirmed SARS-CoV-2 infection between March and December 2020, before Alpha, Beta and Delta variants emerged in the United States. Around 2.1 million PBMC per well were cultured with 9 to 10 ug/ml peptides in IMDM containing approximately 4.5% human AB serum, around 10 IU/ml IL-2 and gentamicin. An HIV-1 Nef peptide pool was used as the negative control culture condition. On days 3 and 7, half of the culture medium was replaced with fresh IL-2-containing medium. Each peptide stimulation condition was cultured in triplicate wells unless otherwise noted. Using Ficoll-Paque Plus gradient centrifugation, PBMC were separated from whole blood and then either used fresh or cryopreserved at -140C. Genomic DNA was extracted from cultured CD4+ T cells with the QIAamp micro DNA kit.

The library was generated by the immunoSEQ multiplex PCR assay. DNA from the CD4+ T cells that had been cultured and isolated underwent TCR beta CDR3 sequencing. As for how the authors treated the data: Non-productive TCR sequences were removed and reads were trimmed to the CDR3 region, keeping CDR3s of at least 7 amino acids. Antigen-specific clonotypes were identified with the MANAFEST web app by comparing expansion in peptide wells against reference cultures. To count as positive, a clone had to show expansion at FDR<0.05 compared with the reference and with all other wells, an odds ratio above 5, and a frequency above 0.1% in two replicate wells. A clonotype was called cross-reactive if it was significantly expanded both in SARS-CoV-2 spike wells and in at least one common cold coronavirus spike condition. Levenshtein distance calculated with the stringdist R package was used to assess CDR3 similarity, and unrooted trees were constructed with ape in R 3.6.1. This is the immuneACCESS table as TCRdb keeps it, with only in-frame sequences that have V and J called. A part of the clones is gone; compared with another copy, unresolved V genes explain less than half, and the rest is unexplained. V and J calls and clone size are given by that table; D and trimming were obtained from the DNA. Recorded for this sample are 70,000 or so clones; roughly two thirds of them occurred a single time. About 5% of the sample is taken by the ten largest.

V is cut by 3 bases and J by 7 bases, and the space between the germline ends is 13 bases. The CDR3 numbers 13 residues from cysteine through phenylalanine. The read is trimmed to its CDR3 DNA, 39 bases read in frame from base 1. In the germline V gene (reference sequence), CDR1 corresponds to DFQATT and CDR2 to SNEGSKA. Broader findings and caveats from the paper: Both infection-induced and vaccine-induced clones contracted markedly at late post-vaccination timepoints, which is consistent with waning T cell responses. Limitations of the study were the small number of convalescent patients and the absence of early post-infection timepoints. For convalescent patients, new clones induced by the vaccine made up most of the post-vaccine spike-reactive repertoire, and these new clones were largely distinct from the clones induced by infection.

With respect to this clone: The antigen this receptor binds is unknown. No base qualities exist here, and no much larger clone lies one base off it.

The receptor's source is a human donor who had a prior SARS-CoV-2 infection. Here the chain combines TRBV20-1 and TRBJ1-5; perhaps TRBD1 is the D gene, with 5 bases matching. The sample here was CD4+ T cells from PBMCs cultured with HIV peptides, taken before COVID-19 vaccination. The intended sense of this specimen's cell subset or site label: HIV-1 Nef peptide pool negative control/reference culture. The nucleotide sequence reads as follows: TGCAGTGCTAGTTGGGCAGGGTACCAGCCCCAGCATTTT. This is translated as CSASWAGYQPQHF.